The sequence of this T cell receptor (beta chain) was determined in a study of T cell clonality in common variable immunodeficiency. Per the germline V gene, CDR1 is SGHRS and CDR2 is YFSETQ. V lost 8 bases to trimming and J lost 6 bases; unmatched junction nucleotides: 4. This CDR3 is built from 13 residues. This clone was recorded many times. The CDR3 goes on 3 residues after the read ends, and that part is filled in from the germline J gene. Caucasian heritage predominated among both patients and controls. The protocol was immunoSEQ multiplex PCR, while the TCRdb copy is restricted to in-frame clones and leaves out a portion. There are tens of thousands of clones in the sample, none observed a single time.

The V call is TRBV5-1, the J call TRBJ2-2, with 10 bases lining up with TRBD1. Sequenced sample: peripheral blood mononuclear cells. This receptor was obtained from a person aged 18 to 70 in good health. The CDR3 spells CASRQGASGELFF. The covered CDR3 bases are TGCGCCAGTAGACAGGGGGCGTCCGGGGAG.